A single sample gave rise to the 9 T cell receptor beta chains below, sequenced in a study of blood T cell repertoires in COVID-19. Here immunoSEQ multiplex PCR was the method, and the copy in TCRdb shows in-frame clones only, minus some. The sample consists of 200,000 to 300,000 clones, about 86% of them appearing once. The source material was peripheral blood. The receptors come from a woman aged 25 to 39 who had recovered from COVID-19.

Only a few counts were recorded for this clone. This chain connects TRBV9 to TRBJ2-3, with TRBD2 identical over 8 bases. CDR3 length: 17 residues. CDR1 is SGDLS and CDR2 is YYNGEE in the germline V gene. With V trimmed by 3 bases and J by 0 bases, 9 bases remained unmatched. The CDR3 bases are TGTGCCAGCAGCGATAGCGGGGAACTTTCTAGCACAGATACGCAGTATTTT. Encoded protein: CASSDSGELSSTDTQYF. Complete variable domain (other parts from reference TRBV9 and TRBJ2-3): DSGVTQTPKHLITATGQRVTLRCSPRSGDLSVYWYQQSLDQGLQFLIQYYNGEERAKGNILERFSAQQFPDLHSELNLSSLELGDSALYFCASSDSGELSSTDTQYFGPGTRLTVL.

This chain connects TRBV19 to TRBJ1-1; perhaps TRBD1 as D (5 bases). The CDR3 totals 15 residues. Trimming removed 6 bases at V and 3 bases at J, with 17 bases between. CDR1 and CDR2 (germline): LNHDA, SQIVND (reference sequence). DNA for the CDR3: TGTGCCAGTAGGTTTCGACAGTGGATTCACACTGAAGCTTTCTTT. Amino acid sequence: CASRFRQWIHTEAFF. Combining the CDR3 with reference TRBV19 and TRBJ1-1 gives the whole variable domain DGGITQSPKYLFRKEGQNVTLSCEQNLNHDAMYWYRQDPGQGLRLIYYSQIVNDFQKGDIAEGYSVSREKKESFPLTVTSAQKNPTAFYLCASRFRQWIHTEAFFGQGTRLTVV.

The CDR3 protein is CASSQGGGPSDTQYF. The DNA of the CDR3 is TGCGCCAGCAGTCAAGGCGGGGGGCCGTCAGATACGCAGTATTTT. The chain joins TRBV10-2 to TRBJ2-3; 8 bases line up with TRBD2. Germline CDR1 and CDR2: WSHSY and SAAADI. The CDR3 sequence is 15 residues long. After removal of 5 bases from V and 4 bases from J, the junction contained 8 bases not matched to a gene.

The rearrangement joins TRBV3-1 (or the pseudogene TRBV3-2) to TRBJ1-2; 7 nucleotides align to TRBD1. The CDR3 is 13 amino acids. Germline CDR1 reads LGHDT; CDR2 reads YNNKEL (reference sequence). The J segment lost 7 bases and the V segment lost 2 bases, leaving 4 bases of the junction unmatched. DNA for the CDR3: TGTGCCAGCAGCCAAAACAGGGGTTTTGGCTACACCTTC. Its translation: CASSQNRGFGYTF.

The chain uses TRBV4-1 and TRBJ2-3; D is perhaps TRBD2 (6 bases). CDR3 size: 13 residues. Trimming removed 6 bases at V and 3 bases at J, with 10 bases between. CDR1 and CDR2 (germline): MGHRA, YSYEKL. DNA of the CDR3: TGCGCCAGCAGGGAGGGACGGACAGATACGCAGTATTTT. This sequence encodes CASREGRTDTQYF.

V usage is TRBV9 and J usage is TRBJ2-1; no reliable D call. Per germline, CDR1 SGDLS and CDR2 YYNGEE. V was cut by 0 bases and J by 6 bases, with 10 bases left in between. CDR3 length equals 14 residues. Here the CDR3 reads CASSVGNSLNEQFF. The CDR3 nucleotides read TGTGCCAGCAGCGTAGGCAACAGCCTCAATGAGCAGTTCTTC.

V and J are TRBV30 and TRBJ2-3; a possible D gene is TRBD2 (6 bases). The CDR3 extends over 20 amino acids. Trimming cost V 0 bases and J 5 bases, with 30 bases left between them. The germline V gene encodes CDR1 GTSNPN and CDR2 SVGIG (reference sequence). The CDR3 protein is CAWSVLAPTRLRGGVDTQYF. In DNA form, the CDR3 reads TGTGCCTGGAGTGTACTAGCTCCCACCCGGTTGCGGGGTGGAGTAGATACGCAGTATTTT. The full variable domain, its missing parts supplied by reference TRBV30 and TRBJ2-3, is SQTIHQWPATLVQPVGSPLSLECTVEGTSNPNLYWYRQAAGRGLQLLFYSVGIGQISSEVPQNLSASRPQDRQFILSSKKLLLSDSGFYLCAWSVLAPTRLRGGVDTQYFGPGTRLTVL.

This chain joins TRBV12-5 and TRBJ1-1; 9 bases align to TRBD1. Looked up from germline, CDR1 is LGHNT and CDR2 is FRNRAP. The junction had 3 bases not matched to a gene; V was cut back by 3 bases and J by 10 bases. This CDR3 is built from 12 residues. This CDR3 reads CASGFPGQGAFF. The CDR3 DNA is TGTGCTAGTGGTTTTCCGGGACAGGGAGCTTTCTTT. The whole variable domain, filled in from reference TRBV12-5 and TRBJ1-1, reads DARVTQTPRHKVTEMGQEVTMRCQPILGHNTVFWYRQTMMQGLELLAYFRNRAPLDDSGMPKDRFSAEMPDATLATLKIQPSEPRDSAVYFCASGFPGQGAFFGQGTRLTVV.

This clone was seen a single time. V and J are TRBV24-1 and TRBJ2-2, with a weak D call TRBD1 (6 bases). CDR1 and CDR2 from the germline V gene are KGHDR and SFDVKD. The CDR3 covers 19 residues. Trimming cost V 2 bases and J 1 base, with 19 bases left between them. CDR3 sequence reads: CATSDSMFYRAENTGELFF. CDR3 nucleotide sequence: TGTGCCACCAGTGATTCCATGTTCTACAGGGCGGAGAACACCGGGGAGCTGTTTTTT.